This T cell receptor (beta chain) was sequenced during a study of T cell responses to AZD1222 COVID-19 vaccine (dated by TCRdb to the early 2020s). Context from the whole study: A total of approximately 250 trial participants underwent TCR sequencing, of whom 200 to 220 had received two doses of AZD1222 and some 25 had received two doses of the MenACWY control vaccine. Trial participants were enrolled by age into 18-55, 56-69 and 70-plus year subgroups, with 148, 28 and 57 TCR-sequenced participants respectively. General study outcomes and caveats: Vaccine-associated CD4 TCRs spanned the whole spike protein, with dominant responses in regions 160-218 and 743-854. The 56-69-year group was small, and its depth increase did not reach significance, likely because of low power. Reportedly, close to half of the unique spike-specific TCRs recognized epitopes lying outside the regions that are mutated in the B.1.351 and B.1.1.7 variants. No day 14 peak-response samples were available, so repertoires were characterized only after the peak T cell response. Conclusions about previously exposed vaccinees are limited because only six or seven AZD1222 recipients were SARS-CoV-2 seropositive at baseline. Most participants were white British and females outnumbered males, and the authors suggested that clonal diversity may have been underestimated. After two AZD1222 doses, both the breadth and the depth of spike-specific TCRs were significantly higher than at day 0 and than in MenACWY recipients.

The CDR3 regions of human TCRbeta chains were analyzed by immunosequencing. Processing in the source paper ran as follows. Repertoire TCRs were checked for matches against a reference library of SARS-CoV-2-specific TCRs that had been generated using the MIRA antigen-specificity platform. Breadth was defined as the fraction of unique TCRs that were SARS-CoV-2-associated. Depth was defined as the fraction of total T cells that were SARS-CoV-2-associated. Using the MIRA data, every spike-specific TCR was mapped to the spike region that the TCR reacted to and assigned to either a CD4 or a CD8 class. Log10-transformed breadth and depth values were compared by one-way ANOVA with Sidak's multiple comparisons tests. This immuneACCESS table, as held by TCRdb, lists in-frame sequences with V and J called but not all clones. Of the missing ones, under half trace to an unresolved V gene in checked studies; the others have no known cause. V and J calls and clone size are as listed in that table; D and trimming were resolved from the DNA. The sample table holds more than 95,000 clones, of which about 89% were seen once. The top ten constitute approximately 6.5% of the sample.

Sample time point, as interpreted from the label and publication: about 28 days (+/-7) after the second vaccine dose. AZD1222 recipients given second doses at about 4 weeks or at about 12 weeks were pooled, since spike-specific TCR depth and breadth were not found to differ between the two schedules. Samples from vaccinated people were obtained from the UK trials COV001 and COV002, which included a single-blind randomized controlled phase 2/3 trial of AZD1222 (ChAdOx1 nCoV-19) in healthy adults. For TCRbeta chain sequencing, PBMC samples from trial participants were taken at day 0 and at day 28 after the second dose. Turning to this clone: Its cognate antigen has yet to be identified. No base qualities exist here, and no much larger clone lies one base off it.

V was cut back by 4 bases and J by 2 bases, leaving a gap of 14 bases between them. CDR1 and CDR2 are drawn from the germline V gene (reference sequence): LGHDT, YNNKEL. The CDR3, cysteine through phenylalanine, is 15 amino acids long. Only the CDR3 region is kept as DNA, spanning 45 bases read in frame from base 1. The sequenced sample was peripheral blood, obtained 28 days after the second AZD1222 dose. The origin of this receptor is an adult who received the AZD1222 COVID-19 vaccine. The chain joins TRBV3-1 (or the pseudogene TRBV3-2) to TRBJ1-1; the D gene remains uncertain. This receptor carries the CDR3 CASSLRRGLNTEAFF. The bases are TGTGCCAGCAGCCTCCGGCGAGGGCTCAACACTGAAGCTTTCTTT.